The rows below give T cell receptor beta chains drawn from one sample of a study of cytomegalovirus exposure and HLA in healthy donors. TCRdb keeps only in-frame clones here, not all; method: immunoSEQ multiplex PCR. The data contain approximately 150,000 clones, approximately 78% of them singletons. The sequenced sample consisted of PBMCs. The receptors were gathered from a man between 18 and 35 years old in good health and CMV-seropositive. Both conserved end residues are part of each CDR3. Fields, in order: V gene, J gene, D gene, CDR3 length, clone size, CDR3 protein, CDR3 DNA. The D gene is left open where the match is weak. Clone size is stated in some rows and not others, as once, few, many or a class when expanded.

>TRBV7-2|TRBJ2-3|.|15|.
CASSLEFLVGNTQYF
TGTGCCAGCAGCTTAGAATTCCTAGTCGGGAATACGCAGTATTTT
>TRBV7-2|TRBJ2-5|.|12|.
CASSLAEETQYF
TGTGCCAGCAGCTTAGCCGAGGAGACCCAGTACTTC
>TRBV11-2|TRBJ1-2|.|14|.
CASSLRTANYGYTF
TGTGCCAGCAGCTTAAGGACAGCTAACTATGGCTACACCTTC
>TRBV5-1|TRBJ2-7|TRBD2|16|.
CASSIGLAELTYGQYF
TGCGCCAGCAGCATTGGACTAGCGGAGCTCACCTACGGGCAGTACTTC
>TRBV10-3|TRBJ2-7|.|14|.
CAISESSAGYEQYF
TGTGCCATCAGTGAGTCTAGCGCTGGCTACGAGCAGTACTTC
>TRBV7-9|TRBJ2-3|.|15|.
CASSLASTGTDTQYF
TGTGCCAGCAGCTTGGCCTCCACAGGGACAGATACGCAGTATTTT
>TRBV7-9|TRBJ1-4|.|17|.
CASSFSDWGGLNEKLFF
TGTGCCAGCAGCTTTTCGGATTGGGGGGGCCTTAATGAAAAACTGTTTTTT
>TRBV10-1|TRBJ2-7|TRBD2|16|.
CASSESKLAGLYEQYF
TGCGCCAGCAGTGAGTCGAAACTAGCGGGACTCTACGAGCAGTACTTC
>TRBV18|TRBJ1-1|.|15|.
CASSSTRQSNTEAFF
TGTGCCAGCTCATCTACCCGACAGTCGAACACTGAAGCTTTCTTT
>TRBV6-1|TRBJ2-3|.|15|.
CASALGSRATDTQYF
TGTGCCAGCGCCCTCGGGAGTCGGGCCACAGATACGCAGTATTTT
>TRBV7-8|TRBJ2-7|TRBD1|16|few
CASSSTGARDHYEQYF
TGTGCCAGCAGCTCGACAGGGGCGCGCGACCACTACGAGCAGTACTTC
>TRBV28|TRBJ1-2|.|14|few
CASRTGTSSYGYTF
TGTGCCAGCAGAACAGGAACGAGTTCTTATGGCTACACCTTC
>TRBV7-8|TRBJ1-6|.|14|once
CASSLRASNSPLHF
TGTGCCAGCAGCCTCAGGGCCTCGAATTCACCCCTCCACTTT
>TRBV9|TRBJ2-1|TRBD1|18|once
CASSGRGPSGTIYNEQFF
TGTGCCAGCAGCGGCAGGGGGCCGAGCGGCACAATATACAATGAGCAGTTCTTC
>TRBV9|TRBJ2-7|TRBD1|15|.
CASSRQGEGTYEQYF
TGTGCCAGCAGCAGGCAGGGGGAAGGTACTTACGAGCAGTACTTC
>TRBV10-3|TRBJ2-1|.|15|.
CAISELGRRNNEQFF
TGTGCCATCAGTGAGTTGGGGAGGAGGAACAATGAGCAGTTCTTC
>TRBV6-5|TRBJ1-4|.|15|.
CASSFYAGANEKLFF
TGTGCCAGCAGTTTCTACGCAGGGGCGAATGAAAAACTGTTTTTT
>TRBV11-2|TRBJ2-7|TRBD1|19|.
CASSDYRDRAHLVRYEQYF
TGTGCCAGCAGCGATTACCGGGACAGGGCCCATCTTGTACGGTACGAGCAGTACTTC
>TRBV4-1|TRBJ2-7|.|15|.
CASSHLLSGESEQYF
TGCGCCAGCAGCCACCTTTTAAGCGGAGAATCCGAGCAGTACTTC
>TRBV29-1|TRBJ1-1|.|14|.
CSVEASRGVSEAFF
TGCAGCGTTGAAGCTTCCAGGGGAGTCTCTGAAGCTTTCTTT
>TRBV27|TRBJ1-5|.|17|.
CASSLCDFRRCNQPQHF
TGTGCCAGCAGTTTATGCGATTTCAGGCGTTGCAATCAGCCCCAGCATTTT
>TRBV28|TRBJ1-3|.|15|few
CASSSPASSGNTIYF
TGTGCCAGCAGTTCCCCAGCTAGCTCTGGAAACACCATATATTTT
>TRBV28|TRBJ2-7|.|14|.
CASSGGRGGYEQYF
TGTGCCAGCAGTGGGGGGAGGGGGGGCTACGAGCAGTACTTC
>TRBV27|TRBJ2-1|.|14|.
CASSMAGVTNEQFF
TGTGCCAGCAGTATGGCAGGGGTGACCAATGAGCAGTTCTTC
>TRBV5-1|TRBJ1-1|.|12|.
CASSGQAAEAFF
TGCGCCAGCAGCGGGCAGGCCGCTGAAGCTTTCTTT
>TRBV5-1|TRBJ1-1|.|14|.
CASSFKNGNTEAFF
TGCGCCAGCAGCTTCAAGAACGGGAACACTGAAGCTTTCTTT
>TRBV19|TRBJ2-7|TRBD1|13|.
CASSLPGGYEQYF
TGTGCCAGTAGTCTGCCAGGGGGCTACGAGCAGTACTTC
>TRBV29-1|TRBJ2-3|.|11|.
CSAGRTDTQYF
TGCAGCGCTGGGAGAACAGATACGCAGTATTTT
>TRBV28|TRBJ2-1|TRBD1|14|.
CASIRDRGYNEQFF
TGTGCCAGCATCCGGGACAGGGGCTACAATGAGCAGTTCTTC
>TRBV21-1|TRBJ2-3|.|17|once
CASSSRVGGEMADTQYF
TGTGCCAGCAGCTCCCGGGTAGGGGGGGAAATGGCAGATACGCAGTATTTT
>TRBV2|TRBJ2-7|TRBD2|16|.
CASSERLAGGVDEQYF
TGTGCCAGCAGTGAAAGACTAGCGGGAGGCGTGGACGAGCAGTACTTC
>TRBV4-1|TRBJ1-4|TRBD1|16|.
CASSHRTGVTNEKLFF
TGCGCCAGCAGCCACCGGACAGGGGTAACTAATGAAAAACTGTTTTTT
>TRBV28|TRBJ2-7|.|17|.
CASRSSGVIISSHEQYF
TGTGCCAGCAGAAGTTCAGGGGTAATTATCTCCTCCCACGAGCAGTACTTC
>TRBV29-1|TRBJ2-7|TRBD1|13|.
CSVEGTGPYEQYF
TGCAGCGTTGAGGGGACAGGCCCCTACGAGCAGTACTTC
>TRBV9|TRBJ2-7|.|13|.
CASSVGEHYEQYF
TGTGCCAGCAGCGTAGGAGAGCACTACGAGCAGTACTTC
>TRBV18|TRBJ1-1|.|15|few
CASSFTPQGYTEAFF
TGTGCCAGCTCCTTCACTCCTCAGGGGTACACTGAAGCTTTCTTT